One sample yielded the 4 T cell receptor beta chains listed below, sequenced in a study of blood T cell repertoires in COVID-19. Method: immunoSEQ multiplex PCR; TCRdb's copy keeps in-frame clones and lacks some. The top ten clones hold roughly 25% of a sample with about 200,000 clones, roughly nine tenths of them seen once. Sequencing was carried out using PBMCs or T cells enriched from blood (not recorded which). Source of these receptors: a woman aged 40 to 50 in a cohort exposed to, infected with or recovered from COVID-19 (not recorded which).

The V call is TRBV7-8, the J call TRBJ1-2; the D gene is possibly TRBD1 (6 bases). V lost 5 bases and J lost 5, with 18 bases in between. The germline CDR1 and CDR2 sequences are SGHVS and FQNEAQ. This CDR3 is built from 15 residues. CDR3 amino acids: CASSTRDINLYGYTF. As DNA, the CDR3 is TGTGCCAGCAGCACCCGGGACATAAACCTTTATGGCTACACCTTC.

The chain is built from TRBV4-1 and TRBJ2-7; unclear D gene. Germline loops: CDR1 MGHRA, CDR2 YSYEKL. V lost 1 base and J lost 2, with 12 bases in between. The CDR3 is 15 residues long. CDR3 loop: CASSQGSGETYEQYF. The CDR3 coding sequence is TGCGCCAGCAGCCAAGGGTCGGGTGAAACCTACGAGCAGTACTTC.

This sequence joins TRBV4-3 and TRBJ2-6; D ambiguous. The ends were cut back, 0 bases at V and 0 bases at J, with 12 bases in the middle. The CDR3 is 18 residues long. Germline V gene data show CDR1 as LGHNA and CDR2 as YSLEER. CDR3 sequence (DNA): TGCGCCAGCAGCCAAGATCCAAGCCCGCTCTCTGGGGCCAACGTCCTGACTTTC. Translating it yields CASSQDPSPLSGANVLTF.

The J gene is TRBJ2-7, the V gene TRBV11-3, with D perhaps TRBD2 (6 bases). Between the trimmed V and J ends, which lost 4 bases and 5 bases, there was a span of 15 bases. The CDR3 runs to 14 residues. Germline CDR1 and CDR2: SGHNT and YENEEA. The CDR3 DNA sequence: TGTGCCAGCAGCTCCCGGGACTTAAGCCACGAGCAGTACTTC. Amino acid sequence: CASSSRDLSHEQYF.